This T cell receptor beta chain stems from a study of T cell clonotyping in hematopoietic cell transplantation. Study-level points and caveats: Cells were unsorted, so CD4 and CD8 contributions were not separated. At the given depth, recipient repertoires were over 97% de novo clonotypes. Pathologically expanded recipient clonotypes increased progressively from day 30 to day 180 as diversity fell.

The CDR3 loop spans 14 amino acids. Trimming pared 2 bases from V and 4 bases from J, leaving 11 bases between. Germline loops: CDR1 MNHEY, CDR2 SVGAGI. Sequencing was performed with immunoSEQ multiplex PCR; in TCRdb, only in-frame clones are kept and a portion is missing. The sample includes 37,000 or so clones, 88% seen only once; the top ten take approximately 2%. Turning to this clone: Its specificity is not known.

The source material was peripheral blood mononuclear cells. The source is a woman aged 40 to 50 in good health. Some clones in this sample may be carry-over from other donors' samples. The rearrangement uses TRBV6-5 and TRBJ1-2; TRBD1 might be the D (5 bases). CDR3 coding DNA: TGTGCCAGCAGTTACGCCACGGGGGGCTATGGCTACACCTTC. Translating gives CASSYATGGYGYTF.